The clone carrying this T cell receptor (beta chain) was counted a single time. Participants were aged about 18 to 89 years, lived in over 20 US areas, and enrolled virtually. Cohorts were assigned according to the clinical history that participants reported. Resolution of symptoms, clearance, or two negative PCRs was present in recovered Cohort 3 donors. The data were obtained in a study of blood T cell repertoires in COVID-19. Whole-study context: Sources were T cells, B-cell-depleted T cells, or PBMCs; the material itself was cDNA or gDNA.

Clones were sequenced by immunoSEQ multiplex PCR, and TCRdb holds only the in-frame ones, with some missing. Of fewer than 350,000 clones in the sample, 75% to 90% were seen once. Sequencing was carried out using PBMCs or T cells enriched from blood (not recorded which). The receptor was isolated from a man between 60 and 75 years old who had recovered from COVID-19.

As DNA, the CDR3 is TGTGCCAGCAGCAGGGGAACGCAGGAGGGAGGTCCGCAGTATTTT. Translating it yields CASSRGTQEGGPQYF. V is TRBV7-2 and J is TRBJ2-3; possible D gene TRBD2, 6 bases. Germline CDR1 and CDR2: SGHTA and FQGNSA. The CDR3 length is 15 residues. V was cut by 5 bases and J by 10 bases, with 22 bases left in between.